Detailed here is one T cell receptor beta chain. Repertoires were generated with immunoSEQ multiplex PCR, while TCRdb's copy carries only in-frame clones and drops some. The sample lists 150,000 to 200,000 clones; 60% to 80% were seen once. V lost 4 bases to trimming and J lost 0 bases, with 10 bases between them. Looked up from germline, CDR1 is SGHRS and CDR2 is YFSETQ. The CDR3 is 14 residues long. The sample originates from a study of blood T cell repertoires in COVID-19. The sequenced sample was peripheral blood. This clonotype was obtained from a woman in her 70s with acute or convalescent COVID-19. The chain carries TRBV5-1 and TRBJ2-5, with D uncertain. CDR3 in amino acids: CASSPGLYQETQYF. In nucleotides, the CDR3 is TGCGCCAGCAGCCCAGGCTTGTACCAAGAGACCCAGTACTTC.